The rows below give T cell receptor beta chains drawn from one sample of a study of T cell repertoires in cytomegalovirus infection. MiXCR, applied by TCRdb to the reads, yields one record per CDR3 protein. The profile shows hundreds of thousands of distinct CDR3 sequences, roughly 16% of them singletons. Sequencing was performed on PBMCs. The receptor source for this set is a human donor in good health (CMV status not recorded). Some clones in this sample may be carry-over from other donors' samples. Both conserved end residues are part of each CDR3. D genes are given only for firm matches. Rows may omit the clone size; those that give it use once, few, many or a size class.

V gene: TRBV12-3/TRBV12-4; D gene: .; clone size: many; J gene: TRBJ1-5; CDR3 protein: CASSPYSGPSNQPQHF; CDR3 DNA: TGTGCCAGCAGTCCCTACTCCGGCCCTAGCAATCAGCCCCAGCATTTT
V gene: TRBV3-1; D gene: .; clone size: .; J gene: TRBJ1-2; CDR3 protein: CASSESGGGYGYTF; CDR3 DNA: TGTGCCAGCAGCGAGAGCGGGGGTGGCTATGGCTACACCTTC
V gene: TRBV19; D gene: TRBD1; clone size: few; J gene: TRBJ2-6; CDR3 protein: CASSAGQGVSSGANVLTF; CDR3 DNA: TGTGCCAGTTCTGCGGGACAGGGGGTCTCCTCTGGGGCCAACGTCCTGACTTTC
V gene: TRBV7-9; D gene: .; clone size: many; J gene: TRBJ1-2; CDR3 protein: CASSSEQEMYGYTF; CDR3 DNA: TGTGCCAGCAGCTCGGAACAGGAAATGTACGGCTACACCTTC
V gene: TRBV5-4; D gene: TRBD2; clone size: .; J gene: TRBJ2-1; CDR3 protein: CASSIPSGGFSVNEQFF; CDR3 DNA: TGTGCCAGCAGCATTCCTAGCGGGGGCTTCAGTGTCAATGAGCAGTTCTTC
V gene: TRBV7-2; D gene: .; clone size: many; J gene: TRBJ1-3; CDR3 protein: CASSFPPGISGNTIYF; CDR3 DNA: TGTGCCAGCAGCTTTCCCCCAGGGATCTCTGGAAACACCATATATTTT
V gene: TRBV5-1; D gene: .; clone size: .; J gene: TRBJ2-7; CDR3 protein: CASSIGTFSYEQYF; CDR3 DNA: TGCGCCAGCAGCATAGGGACATTTTCCTACGAGCAGTACTTC
V gene: TRBV19; D gene: .; clone size: few; J gene: TRBJ2-4; CDR3 protein: CASSIILGAGAEAKNIQYF; CDR3 DNA: TGTGCCAGTAGTATAATCCTCGGTGCAGGGGCTGAAGCCAAAAACATTCAGTACTTC
V gene: TRBV4-1; D gene: .; clone size: .; J gene: TRBJ1-5; CDR3 protein: CASSHLQGGNQPQHF; CDR3 DNA: TGCGCCAGCAGCCATCTACAGGGTGGCAATCAGCCCCAGCATTTT
V gene: TRBV7-8; D gene: .; clone size: .; J gene: TRBJ1-4; CDR3 protein: CASSLAGGLYNEKLFF; CDR3 DNA: TGTGCCAGCAGCTTGGCCGGGGGACTCTATAATGAAAAACTGTTTTTT
V gene: TRBV5-1; D gene: TRBD2; clone size: .; J gene: TRBJ2-1; CDR3 protein: CASSPGTTGNEQFF; CDR3 DNA: TGCGCCAGCAGCCCAGGGACTACCGGGAATGAGCAGTTCTTC
V gene: TRBV12-3/TRBV12-4; D gene: TRBD2; clone size: .; J gene: TRBJ2-1; CDR3 protein: CASSFERGGYEQFF; CDR3 DNA: TGTGCCAGCAGTTTCGAACGGGGGGGCTATGAGCAGTTCTTC
V gene: TRBV4-1; D gene: .; clone size: few; J gene: TRBJ1-1; CDR3 protein: CASSQDFTEAFF; CDR3 DNA: TGCGCCAGCAGCCAAGATTTCACTGAAGCTTTCTTT
V gene: TRBV7-9; D gene: TRBD1; clone size: many; J gene: TRBJ1-2; CDR3 protein: CASSLSTGTGGLNYGYTF; CDR3 DNA: TGTGCCAGCAGCTTATCTACCGGGACAGGGGGATTAAACTATGGCTACACCTTC
V gene: TRBV7-2; D gene: .; clone size: many; J gene: TRBJ1-2; CDR3 protein: CASSSPSWGDGSSSNYGYTF; CDR3 DNA: TGTGCCAGCAGCTCCCCCTCGTGGGGGGACGGAAGCAGCAGCAACTATGGCTACACCTTC
V gene: TRBV20-1; D gene: .; clone size: many; J gene: TRBJ1-2; CDR3 protein: CSATDYGYTF; CDR3 DNA: TGCAGTGCTACCGACTATGGCTACACCTTC
V gene: TRBV5-1; D gene: .; clone size: few; J gene: TRBJ2-2; CDR3 protein: CASTLGHSNTGELFF; CDR3 DNA: TGCGCCAGCACTCTGGGGCACTCGAACACCGGGGAGCTGTTTTTT
V gene: TRBV12-3/TRBV12-4; D gene: .; clone size: few; J gene: TRBJ1-1; CDR3 protein: CASSPNRVHTEAFF; CDR3 DNA: TGTGCCAGCAGCCCAAACAGGGTCCACACTGAAGCTTTCTTT
V gene: TRBV7-9; D gene: .; clone size: .; J gene: TRBJ1-3; CDR3 protein: CASSAVSSGNTIYF; CDR3 DNA: TGTGCCAGCAGCGCAGTTAGCTCTGGAAACACCATATATTTT
V gene: TRBV4-3; D gene: .; clone size: many; J gene: TRBJ1-1; CDR3 protein: CASSQPDRHTEAFF; CDR3 DNA: TGCGCCAGCAGCCAACCTGACCGTCACACTGAAGCTTTCTTT
V gene: TRBV20-1; D gene: .; clone size: .; J gene: TRBJ1-3; CDR3 protein: CSARASGHGNTIYF; CDR3 DNA: TGCAGTGCTAGAGCTTCAGGGCACGGAAACACCATATATTTT
V gene: TRBV4-2; D gene: .; clone size: many; J gene: TRBJ1-5; CDR3 protein: CASSQESGSQPQHF; CDR3 DNA: TGTGCCAGCAGCCAAGAAAGTGGCTCCCAGCCCCAGCATTTT
V gene: TRBV12-3/TRBV12-4; D gene: TRBD1; clone size: many; J gene: TRBJ2-7; CDR3 protein: CASSQDRAFHEQYF; CDR3 DNA: TGTGCCAGCAGCCAAGACAGGGCTTTCCACGAGCAGTACTTC
V gene: TRBV6-1; D gene: TRBD1; clone size: few; J gene: TRBJ2-7; CDR3 protein: CASRFRTGSSYEQYF; CDR3 DNA: TGTGCCAGCAGGTTCAGGACAGGGAGCTCCTACGAGCAGTACTTC
V gene: TRBV20-1; D gene: .; clone size: .; J gene: TRBJ1-2; CDR3 protein: CSARNRALGGYTF; CDR3 DNA: TGCAGTGCTCGAAATCGGGCCTTGGGTGGCTACACCTTC
V gene: TRBV27; D gene: .; clone size: .; J gene: TRBJ1-6; CDR3 protein: CASSLAGYAESPLHF; CDR3 DNA: TGTGCCAGCAGTTTAGCGGGGTACGCGGAGTCACCCCTCCACTTT
V gene: TRBV4-3; D gene: .; clone size: few; J gene: TRBJ2-2; CDR3 protein: CASSQKASGGRSGELFF; CDR3 DNA: TGCGCCAGCAGCCAAAAGGCCTCGGGGGGCCGGTCCGGGGAGCTGTTTTTT
V gene: TRBV6-1; D gene: TRBD2; clone size: few; J gene: TRBJ2-1; CDR3 protein: CASSGRLAGGYYNEQFF; CDR3 DNA: TGTGCCAGCAGTGGTAGACTAGCGGGGGGTTATTACAATGAGCAGTTCTTC
V gene: TRBV2; D gene: TRBD1; clone size: .; J gene: TRBJ1-4; CDR3 protein: CASSIQGASNEKLFF; CDR3 DNA: TGTGCCAGCAGTATTCAGGGGGCGTCTAATGAAAAACTGTTTTTT
V gene: TRBV2; D gene: TRBD2; clone size: few; J gene: TRBJ2-7; CDR3 protein: CASGGAGGLGDEQYF; CDR3 DNA: TGTGCCTCCGGAGGAGCGGGGGGACTTGGGGACGAGCAGTACTTC
V gene: TRBV7-6; D gene: TRBD1; clone size: many; J gene: TRBJ1-2; CDR3 protein: CASSFPPGQGISYGYTF; CDR3 DNA: TGTGCCAGCAGCTTTCCACCGGGACAGGGGATTAGCTATGGCTACACCTTC
V gene: TRBV4-3; D gene: .; clone size: few; J gene: TRBJ2-7; CDR3 protein: CASSQSLVSDPGYEQYF; CDR3 DNA: TGCGCCAGCAGCCAAAGCCTAGTCTCGGATCCGGGCTACGAGCAGTACTTC
V gene: TRBV19; D gene: .; clone size: .; J gene: TRBJ1-1; CDR3 protein: CASRTVFTEAFF; CDR3 DNA: TGTGCCAGCCGGACAGTTTTCACTGAAGCTTTCTTT
V gene: TRBV27; D gene: .; clone size: once; J gene: TRBJ2-3; CDR3 protein: CASRPLLTRSDTQYF; CDR3 DNA: TGTGCCAGCAGACCCCTTTTAACCCGGTCAGATACGCAGTATTTT
V gene: TRBV7-3; D gene: .; clone size: .; J gene: TRBJ2-2; CDR3 protein: CASSLRGAPTGELFF; CDR3 DNA: TGTGCCAGCAGCTTACGGGGGGCACCCACCGGGGAGCTGTTTTTT
V gene: TRBV4-2; D gene: TRBD2; clone size: .; J gene: TRBJ2-1; CDR3 protein: CASSQEVAGGIFYNEQFF; CDR3 DNA: TGTGCCAGCAGCCAAGAGGTAGCGGGGGGGATTTTCTACAATGAGCAGTTCTTC
V gene: TRBV12-3/TRBV12-4; D gene: .; clone size: many; J gene: TRBJ1-5; CDR3 protein: CASSPRMLNQPQHF; CDR3 DNA: TGTGCCAGCAGTCCCCGGATGCTCAATCAGCCCCAGCATTTT